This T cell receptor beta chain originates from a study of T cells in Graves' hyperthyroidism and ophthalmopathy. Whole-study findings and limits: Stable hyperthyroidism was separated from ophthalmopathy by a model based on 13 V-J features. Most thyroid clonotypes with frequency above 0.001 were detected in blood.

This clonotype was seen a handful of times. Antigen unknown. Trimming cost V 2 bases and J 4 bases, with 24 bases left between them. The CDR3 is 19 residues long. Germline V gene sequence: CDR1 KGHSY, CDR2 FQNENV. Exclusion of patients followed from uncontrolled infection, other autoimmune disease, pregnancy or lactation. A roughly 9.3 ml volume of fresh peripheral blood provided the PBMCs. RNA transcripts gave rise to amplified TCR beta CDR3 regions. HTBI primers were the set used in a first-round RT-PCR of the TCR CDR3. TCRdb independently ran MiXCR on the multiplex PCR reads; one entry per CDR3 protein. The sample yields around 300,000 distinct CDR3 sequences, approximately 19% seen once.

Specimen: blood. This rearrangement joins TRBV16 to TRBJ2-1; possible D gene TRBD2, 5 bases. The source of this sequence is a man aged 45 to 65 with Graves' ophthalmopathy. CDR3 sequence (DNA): TGTGCCAGCAGCCAACGACGCCCGGGAAAAGGTCAAAGATACAATGAGCAGTTCTTC. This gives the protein CASSQRRPGKGQRYNEQFF. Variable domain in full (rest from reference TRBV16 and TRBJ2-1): GEEVAQTPKHLVRGEGQKAKLYCAPIKGHSYVFWYQQVLKNEFKFLISFQNENVFDETGMPKERFSAKCLPNSPCSLEIQATKLEDSAVYFCASSQRRPGKGQRYNEQFFGPGTRLTVL.